This TCR beta chain came from a study of cytomegalovirus exposure and HLA in healthy donors. The germline V gene encodes CDR1 MGHRA and CDR2 YSYEKL. CDR3 length: 14 residues. Trimming pared 0 bases from V and 4 bases from J, leaving 8 bases between. PCR involved 60 Vbeta and 13 Jbeta primers. The table came from immunoSEQ multiplex PCR; TCRdb's copy has only in-frame clones and leaves some out. The data show fewer than 300,000 clones, with about four fifths seen just once and around 0.33% held by the top ten. The sequence was collected from a girl aged 2-10 years in good health and CMV-seronegative. The sequencing sample was made of PBMCs. The chain carries TRBV4-1 and TRBJ2-3; D gene uncertain. Written as DNA, the CDR3 is TGCGCCAGCAGCCAAGAATATGAGGCAGATACGCAGTATTTT. Its protein product is CASSQEYEADTQYF.